This is a list of T cell receptor beta chains from one sample in a study of spatial heterogeneity in lung cancer. One entry per CDR3 protein, called by TCRdb with MiXCR from the 5' RACE reads. The table shows about 3,000 distinct CDR3 sequences, with roughly 6.3% occurring only once. Specimen: lung tumor tissue, collected at surgery. Every receptor here comes from a male donor with early-stage non-small cell lung cancer. Each CDR3 is given with its conserved first and last residue. The D gene is left open where the match is weak. Where a row states a size, it is once, few, many or the class of an expanded clone; other rows omit it.

J gene: TRBJ1-2; V gene: TRBV19; D gene: TRBD1; clone size: medium-sized; CDR3 protein: CASSAGGPDGYTF
J gene: TRBJ2-7; V gene: TRBV7-9; D gene: TRBD2; clone size: many; CDR3 protein: CASSPLTSGRTYEQYF
J gene: TRBJ1-5; V gene: TRBV12-3/TRBV12-4; D gene: -; clone size: medium-sized; CDR3 protein: CASSHPGFLPQHF
J gene: TRBJ2-7; V gene: TRBV28; D gene: -; clone size: -; CDR3 protein: CASRVGSGEQYF
J gene: TRBJ1-1; V gene: TRBV6-5; D gene: -; clone size: medium-sized; CDR3 protein: CASSYFGAGGTEAFF
J gene: TRBJ2-1; V gene: TRBV20-1; D gene: TRBD2; clone size: medium-sized; CDR3 protein: CSATSGSGDNEQFF
J gene: TRBJ2-7; V gene: TRBV29-1; D gene: TRBD1; clone size: large; CDR3 protein: CSVGGTGVTNEQYF
J gene: TRBJ1-5; V gene: TRBV27; D gene: TRBD1; clone size: medium-sized; CDR3 protein: CASRGTGLQPQHF
J gene: TRBJ2-3; V gene: TRBV6-5; D gene: -; clone size: medium-sized; CDR3 protein: CASSYSAADTQYF
J gene: TRBJ2-3; V gene: TRBV27; D gene: -; clone size: large; CDR3 protein: CATNRPDTQYF
J gene: TRBJ2-4; V gene: TRBV15; D gene: -; clone size: once; CDR3 protein: CATSRGTQFTKNIQYF
J gene: TRBJ1-2; V gene: TRBV9; D gene: -; clone size: medium-sized; CDR3 protein: CASSPRHGDYGYTF
J gene: TRBJ1-2; V gene: TRBV5-4; D gene: TRBD1; clone size: large; CDR3 protein: CASSLDRDVYGYTF
J gene: TRBJ1-6; V gene: TRBV28; D gene: -; clone size: medium-sized; CDR3 protein: CASDGRNSPLHF
J gene: TRBJ1-5; V gene: TRBV30; D gene: -; clone size: medium-sized; CDR3 protein: CAWSAGSNQPQHF
J gene: TRBJ1-4; V gene: TRBV5-1; D gene: -; clone size: medium-sized; CDR3 protein: CASSLRGTNEKLFF
J gene: TRBJ1-6; V gene: TRBV20-1; D gene: -; clone size: medium-sized; CDR3 protein: CSARKVQDSSYNSPLHF
J gene: TRBJ2-3; V gene: TRBV7-2; D gene: -; clone size: medium-sized; CDR3 protein: CASSPRGGVGRVRSDTQYF
J gene: TRBJ2-6; V gene: TRBV2; D gene: -; clone size: -; CDR3 protein: CASRSTGRNSGANVLTF
J gene: TRBJ2-7; V gene: TRBV6-5; D gene: -; clone size: medium-sized; CDR3 protein: CASSYPYEQYF
J gene: TRBJ2-3; V gene: TRBV3-1; D gene: -; clone size: -; CDR3 protein: CASSPREASTQYF
J gene: TRBJ1-5; V gene: TRBV12-3/TRBV12-4; D gene: -; clone size: once; CDR3 protein: CASTTRLGVWGQPQHF
J gene: TRBJ1-1; V gene: TRBV29-1; D gene: TRBD1; clone size: medium-sized; CDR3 protein: CSVYTGGTEAFF
J gene: TRBJ2-7; V gene: TRBV5-1; D gene: TRBD2; clone size: medium-sized; CDR3 protein: CASSPTSGRIYEQYF
J gene: TRBJ2-5; V gene: TRBV28; D gene: -; clone size: medium-sized; CDR3 protein: CASRAQGSPETQYF
J gene: TRBJ2-2; V gene: TRBV7-2; D gene: -; clone size: medium-sized; CDR3 protein: CASSNQGIAELFF
J gene: TRBJ2-1; V gene: TRBV3-1; D gene: TRBD2; clone size: medium-sized; CDR3 protein: CASSRLAGVRQFF
J gene: TRBJ2-5; V gene: TRBV7-3; D gene: -; clone size: medium-sized; CDR3 protein: CASSLKGGARAEETQYF
J gene: TRBJ2-1; V gene: TRBV6-1; D gene: -; clone size: medium-sized; CDR3 protein: CASPKGRAYNEQFF
J gene: TRBJ2-3; V gene: TRBV3-1; D gene: -; clone size: medium-sized; CDR3 protein: CASSLQGGGDTQYF
J gene: TRBJ2-5; V gene: TRBV5-1; D gene: -; clone size: medium-sized; CDR3 protein: CASGHQETQYF
J gene: TRBJ2-6; V gene: TRBV7-6; D gene: -; clone size: medium-sized; CDR3 protein: CASSPGPATSSGANVLTF
J gene: TRBJ2-1; V gene: TRBV20-1; D gene: TRBD1; clone size: -; CDR3 protein: CSARGTGNGNEQFF
J gene: TRBJ2-1; V gene: TRBV4-1; D gene: TRBD2; clone size: medium-sized; CDR3 protein: CASSQDNGLAGGNEQFF
J gene: TRBJ2-7; V gene: TRBV12-3/TRBV12-4; D gene: TRBD2; clone size: medium-sized; CDR3 protein: CASSSSGASYEQYF
J gene: TRBJ1-1; V gene: TRBV7-8; D gene: -; clone size: medium-sized; CDR3 protein: CASSRNPTGEAFF
J gene: TRBJ2-3; V gene: TRBV9; D gene: TRBD2; clone size: medium-sized; CDR3 protein: CASSVVPSGLTDTQYF
J gene: TRBJ1-2; V gene: TRBV5-5; D gene: -; clone size: medium-sized; CDR3 protein: CASSLVTAPTTYGYTF
J gene: TRBJ1-6; V gene: TRBV4-3; D gene: -; clone size: medium-sized; CDR3 protein: CASSQSLDSPLHF
J gene: TRBJ1-4; V gene: TRBV20-1; D gene: -; clone size: medium-sized; CDR3 protein: CSASRTDAHEKLFF
J gene: TRBJ1-4; V gene: TRBV28; D gene: -; clone size: medium-sized; CDR3 protein: CATGRLNEKLFF
J gene: TRBJ2-6; V gene: TRBV7-2; D gene: -; clone size: medium-sized; CDR3 protein: CASSFSGGGFSGANVLTF
J gene: TRBJ2-3; V gene: TRBV25-1; D gene: -; clone size: medium-sized; CDR3 protein: CASSEAGTDTQYF
J gene: TRBJ2-1; V gene: TRBV19; D gene: -; clone size: medium-sized; CDR3 protein: CASSIPPSAPLF
J gene: TRBJ1-5; V gene: TRBV28; D gene: -; clone size: medium-sized; CDR3 protein: CASSPLWGDNQPQHF